This T cell receptor beta chain was identified in a study of blood T cell repertoires in COVID-19 (dated by TCRdb to 2020 to 2022). Turning to the overall study: Samples covering the acute and convalescent phases of COVID-19 were provided by collaborators in the United States, Italy and Spain. The material from the prospective study consisted of cDNA or gDNA derived from T cells, B-cell-depleted T cells, or PBMCs. Deeply sampled blood TCRbeta repertoires from subjects exposed to, actively infected with, or recovered from COVID-19 were included in the dataset. The repertoires were made available in a free public database intended to serve as a resource for research on the immune response to SARS-CoV-2. Samples came from the ongoing ImmuneRACE study (first 160 participants) plus 1,254 subjects from 6 global collaborators. Nearly every sample came with metadata listing a de-identified subject ID, COVID-19 status, age in years and sex. Where HLA class I and class II types were available, the types were taken from metadata supplied by the sample provider, not from assay-based typing.

The CDR3 has 14 amino acids, counting the end cysteine and phenylalanine. The kept DNA is CDR3 alone, 42 bases in frame from the first base. A distance of 10 bases separates the germline ends of V and J, which lose 0 bases and 7 bases respectively. From a lookup of the germline V gene (reference sequence), CDR1 and CDR2 are LGHDT and YNNKEL. Here is what the overall study found, with its caveats: Clinical and demographic metadata were provided uncurated, with the amount varying by source and participant.

Each collaborating institution followed its own protocols to collect whole blood in K2EDTA tubes. For TCRbeta analysis, collaborators shipped samples as frozen whole blood, isolated PBMCs, or DNA extracted from either of those sample types. About this clone itself: Its specific antigen is unknown. Base qualities are missing; no much larger clone stands one base away.

The immunoSEQ Assay, a bias-controlled multiplex PCR, was used to amplify TCRbeta CDR3 regions from genomic DNA. As for how the authors treated the data: The number of nucleated cells in each sample was estimated from the amplification of reference gene primers within the assay. To quantify the absolute abundance of each unique TCRbeta CDR3 rearrangement, sequence reads were collapsed and filtered. For each sample, productive Simpson clonality was calculated as the square root of Simpson's diversity index over productive rearrangements. TCRdb retrieved this table from immuneACCESS and kept in-frame rearrangements only. Not all clones are present; in checked studies, unresolved V genes account for under half, and no reason is known for the remainder. The V and J calls and the clone size are those of that table, but D and trimming were determined from the DNA. This sample holds around 100,000 clones; approximately 69% were observed only once. The biggest ten clones account for approximately 6.3% of the sample.

The chain is assembled from TRBV3-1 (or the pseudogene TRBV3-2) and TRBJ2-4; the D gene cannot be resolved reliably. This clonotype was sampled from an elderly man with acute or convalescent COVID-19. The sequenced material came from peripheral blood. The bases are TGTGCCAGCAGCCAAGATCTAGTTGGCAACATTCAGTACTTC. This encodes CASSQDLVGNIQYF.